Sequencing of this TCR beta chain was carried out in a study of spatial heterogeneity in lung cancer. Whole-study results and caveats: Ubiquitous expanded tumor TCRs appeared in blood more at resection than follow-up.

TCR cDNA molecules were tagged individually, and each one carried a unique molecular identifier. TCRdb re-called the 5' RACE reads with MiXCR, one entry per CDR3 protein. Of approximately 44,000 distinct CDR3 sequences in the sample, roughly an eighth were seen once. Documented time point: sample taken at primary tumor resection. The donors comprised 60 to 80 untreated early-stage non-small cell lung cancer patients. In each case, whole RNA from tumor, nontumor lung or frozen PBMC was sequenced unsorted. V shed 0 bases and J shed 10 bases, with 9 bases lying between them. This CDR3 contains 12 residues. This clonotype has just a few counts. Its antigen is currently unknown.

The sequence was obtained from a male donor with early-stage non-small cell lung cancer. Sequences were derived from PBMCs, sampled at surgery. This sequence joins TRBV12-3 or TRBV12-4 and TRBJ1-1; D is uncertain. The CDR3 sequence: CASSLAAAGAFF. CDR3 sequence (DNA): TGTGCCAGCAGTTTAGCGGCGGCTGGAGCTTTCTTT.